A selection of T cell receptor beta chains follows, all from one sample in a study of T-cell memory formation after mild COVID-19. A single record per CDR3 protein comes from TCRdb applying MiXCR to the 5' RACE reads. The profile shows about 430,000 distinct CDR3 sequences, 20% to 25% of them singletons. The sequencing sample was made of PBMCs or a T cell subset sorted from them (not recorded which). These receptors were obtained from an adult woman who had mild COVID-19 (a few samples of this study predate the infection). Cell type and time point are not known. Both conserved end residues are part of each CDR3. Fields, in order: J gene, D gene, clone size, V gene, CDR3 DNA, CDR3 protein. D genes are given only for firm matches. Only part of the rows carry a size: once, few, many, or a class if the clone is expanded.

>TRBJ1-2|TRBD1|-|TRBV7-2
TGTGCCAGCAGCCCTACAGGGGAGTACTATGGCTACACCTTC
CASSPTGEYYGYTF
>TRBJ2-7|-|few|TRBV27
TGTGCCAGCAGTTTTGACGGCCCCTACGAGCAGTACTTC
CASSFDGPYEQYF
>TRBJ2-7|TRBD1|-|TRBV7-2
TGTGCCAGCAGCTTAGCAGCCGGGACAGGGAACTACGAGCAGTACTTC
CASSLAAGTGNYEQYF
>TRBJ2-5|-|-|TRBV12-3/TRBV12-4
TGTGCCAGCAGTTTCTGGGCAAACCATAATCAAGAGACCCAGTACTTC
CASSFWANHNQETQYF
>TRBJ1-3|-|-|TRBV20-1
TGCAGTGCTAGAGATCGCAGGGCCTCTGGAAACACCATATATTTT
CSARDRRASGNTIYF
>TRBJ2-5|TRBD2|-|TRBV12-3/TRBV12-4
TGTGCCAGCAGAAGAGGACTAGCGACCCAAGAGACCCAGTACTTC
CASRRGLATQETQYF
>TRBJ1-2|TRBD1|few|TRBV24-1
TGTGCCACCAGTGATTTGCACAGGGGGCATGGCTACACCTTC
CATSDLHRGHGYTF
>TRBJ2-1|TRBD1|-|TRBV4-2
TGTGCCAGCAGCCAGCAGGGGGCGGGTTACAATGAGCAGTTCTTC
CASSQQGAGYNEQFF
>TRBJ2-7|-|many|TRBV2
TGTGCCAGCAGTGAAGCGCTTGCAGGGCCTAGGTCCTACGAGCAGTACTTC
CASSEALAGPRSYEQYF
>TRBJ1-1|-|-|TRBV7-9
TGTGCCAGCAGAGGCACGGGGACAATGAACACTGAAGCTTTCTTT
CASRGTGTMNTEAFF
>TRBJ2-5|TRBD1|few|TRBV5-1
TGCGCCAGCAGCTTACGACAGGGAGAGACCCAGTACTTC
CASSLRQGETQYF
>TRBJ1-1|-|-|TRBV5-1
TGCGCCAGCAGCTTCTTTGGGGCGGGGACTGAAGCTTTCTTT
CASSFFGAGTEAFF
>TRBJ1-1|TRBD1|-|TRBV5-1
TGCGCCAGCAGCTCGACAGGGCTGGACACTGAAGCTTTCTTT
CASSSTGLDTEAFF
>TRBJ1-5|-|few|TRBV24-1
TGTGCCACCAGCCGGGACGGGGGCAATCAGCCCCAGCATTTT
CATSRDGGNQPQHF
>TRBJ1-5|TRBD1|few|TRBV19
TGTGCCAGTAGACCGACAGGGGACCACCCCGGGCCCCAGCATTTT
CASRPTGDHPGPQHF
>TRBJ1-1|-|many|TRBV5-1
TGCGCCAGCAGCTTGGGTCAGAGGAACACTGAAGCTTTCTTT
CASSLGQRNTEAFF